This TCR beta chain is from a study of a mutant IDH1 vaccine in newly diagnosed glioma. Overall study: Eight vaccinations reached patients in weeks 1, 3, 5, 7, 11, 15, 19 and 23. The start of vaccination came 4-6 weeks after radiotherapy alone, or with temozolomide cycles. The treated population exhibited a male proportion of about 62%, a female proportion of around 40%, and a mean age of roughly 39 years. Previous treatment comprised radiotherapy, temozolomide, or both, mostly both.

The time point is: week 11, during vaccination. Every vaccination contained 300 ug of the mutant IDH1 20-mer peptide and was paired with topical imiquimod. The germline V gene encodes CDR1 SGHRS and CDR2 YFSETQ. V gave up 9 bases and J gave up 7 bases, with 26 bases separating them. The CDR3 contains 16 residues. As for this clone: The antigen is undetermined.

Assay used: immunoSEQ multiplex PCR; TCRdb lists only in-frame clones, some missing. In the table there are tens of thousands of clones, under 90% of which are singletons. The origin of this receptor is a man between 25 and 39 years old with glioma. Sequencing used PBMCs, obtained from a glioma patient whose treatment included an IDH1 peptide vaccine. J is TRBJ1-5 and V is TRBV5-1, with D possibly TRBD1 on 5 matching bases. Here the CDR3 reads CATTPRGGTQGQPQHF. The CDR3 DNA is TGCGCCACCACTCCCCGGGGGGGGACGCAGGGCCAGCCCCAGCATTTT.